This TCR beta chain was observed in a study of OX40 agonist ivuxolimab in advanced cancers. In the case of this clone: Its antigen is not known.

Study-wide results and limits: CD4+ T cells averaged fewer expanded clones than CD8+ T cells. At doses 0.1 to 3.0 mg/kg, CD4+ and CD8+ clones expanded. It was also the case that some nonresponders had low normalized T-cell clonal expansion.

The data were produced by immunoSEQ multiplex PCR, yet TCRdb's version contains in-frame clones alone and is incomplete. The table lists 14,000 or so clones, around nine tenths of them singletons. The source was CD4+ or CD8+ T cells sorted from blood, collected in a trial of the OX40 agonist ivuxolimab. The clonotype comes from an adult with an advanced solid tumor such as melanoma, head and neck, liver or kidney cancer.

The CDR3 nucleotides are TGTGCCATCAGTGAGTCGGACTTTGCAACTAATGAAAAACTGTTTTTT. It encodes CAISESDFATNEKLFF. The chain is built from TRBV10-3 and TRBJ1-4; D not certain. CDR1 is ENHRY, CDR2 SYGVKD, per germline. Trimming cost V 0 bases and J 0 bases, with 8 bases left between them. This CDR3 region has 16 residues.